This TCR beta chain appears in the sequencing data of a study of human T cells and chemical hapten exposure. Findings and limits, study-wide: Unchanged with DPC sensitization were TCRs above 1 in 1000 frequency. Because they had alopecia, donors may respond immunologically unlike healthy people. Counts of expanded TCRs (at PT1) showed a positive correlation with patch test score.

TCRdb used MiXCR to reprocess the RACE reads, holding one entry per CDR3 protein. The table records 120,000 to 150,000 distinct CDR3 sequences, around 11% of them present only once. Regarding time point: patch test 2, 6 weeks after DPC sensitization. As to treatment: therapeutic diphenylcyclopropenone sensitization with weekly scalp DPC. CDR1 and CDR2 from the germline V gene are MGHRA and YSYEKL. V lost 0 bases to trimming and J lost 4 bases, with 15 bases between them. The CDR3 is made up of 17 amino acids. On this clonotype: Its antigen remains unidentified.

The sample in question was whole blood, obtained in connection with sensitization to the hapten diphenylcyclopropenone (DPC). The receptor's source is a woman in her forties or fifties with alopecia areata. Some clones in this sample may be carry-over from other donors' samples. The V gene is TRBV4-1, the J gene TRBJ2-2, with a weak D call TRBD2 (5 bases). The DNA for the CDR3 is TGCGCCAGCAGCCAAGATTGGCTAGCCGCCCTCACCGGGGAGCTGTTTTTT. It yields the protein CASSQDWLAALTGELFF.